These 19 T cell receptor beta chains came from one sample sequenced in a study of blood T cell repertoires in COVID-19. The assay was immunoSEQ multiplex PCR, and TCRdb's table has in-frame clones only and misses some. The data hold about 360,000 clones, with 81% observed a single time. The sequencing sample was made of peripheral blood. These receptors were taken from a human donor with acute or convalescent COVID-19. The donor label of this sample is uncertain.

The V gene is TRBV9, the J gene TRBJ1-1; D not certain. Per the germline V gene, CDR1 is SGDLS and CDR2 is YYNGEE. V was clipped by 0 bases and J by 6 bases, with 9 bases between them. The CDR3 consists of 13 residues. The chain's CDR3 is CASSVERFSEAFF. The CDR3 DNA reads TGTGCCAGCAGCGTAGAGAGGTTCTCTGAAGCTTTCTTT.

The genes are TRBV6-2 or TRBV6-3 and TRBJ2-7, with 9 bases matching TRBD2. Germline V lookup: CDR1 MNHEY, CDR2 SVGEGT. The junction had 8 bases not matched to a gene; V was cut back by 6 bases and J by 2 bases. The length of the CDR3 is 15 residues. CDR3 bases: TGTGCCAGCAGACCTAGCGGGGAGCCGACCTACGAGCAGTACTTC. This gives the protein CASRPSGEPTYEQYF.

This chain connects TRBV10-2 to TRBJ2-1; TRBD2 matches at 11 bases. Germline V gene lookup returns CDR1 WSHSY and CDR2 SAAADI. The CDR3 spans 15 residues. Trimming took 6 bases from V and 5 from J; bases not matched to a gene: 6. CDR3 coding DNA: TGCGCCAGCAGCAAAGGGACTAGCGGTAACAATGAGCAGTTCTTC. Protein product: CASSKGTSGNNEQFF.

The chain links TRBV6-5 to TRBJ2-7, with D possibly TRBD2 on 5 matching bases. Germline values: CDR1 MNHEY, CDR2 SVGAGI. V was pared by 8 bases and J by 3 bases, with 14 bases between. The CDR3 spans 13 residues. The CDR3 DNA reads as TGTGCCAGCGGAACGGACGGAGGCTACGAGCAGTACTTC. Translating it yields CASGTDGGYEQYF.

CDR3 DNA: TGTGCCAGCAGGCGATCGCCGGATCAGCCCCAGCATTTT. Protein product: CASRRSPDQPQHF. The chain combines TRBV7-8 with TRBJ1-5; D gene ambiguous. The germline V gene has CDR1 SGHVS and CDR2 FQNEAQ. Trimming took 6 bases from V and 5 from J, leaving 11 bases between them. This CDR3 has 13 amino acids.

This clone was recorded only once. This sequence joins TRBV19 and TRBJ2-6, with D possibly being TRBD1 (6 bases). Germline V gene sequence: CDR1 LNHDA, CDR2 SQIVND (reference sequence). This CDR3 has 16 amino acids. With 7 bases removed from V and 0 bases from J, the gap between germline ends came to 13 bases. This CDR3 is CASTKQDSSGANVLTF. CDR3 nucleotide sequence: TGTGCCAGTACCAAACAGGACAGCTCTGGGGCCAACGTCCTGACTTTC.

The V gene is TRBV19, the J gene TRBJ2-1, with 8 bases fitting TRBD2. V was clipped by 7 bases and J by 9 bases; unmatched bases: 20. Germline V gene lookup returns CDR1 LNHDA and CDR2 SQIVND (reference sequence). The CDR3 extends over 17 amino acids. This chain's CDR3 is CASTKKAGTRGSSEQFF. Here the CDR3 DNA reads TGTGCCAGTACCAAAAAGGCGGGGACTAGGGGTTCATCTGAGCAGTTCTTC.

This chain links TRBV18 with TRBJ2-2; TRBD2 matches 8 bases. Losses at the gene ends were 2 bases for V and 4 bases for J; bases not matched to a gene: 6. The CDR3 sequence is 16 residues long. Per the germline V gene, CDR1 is KGHSH and CDR2 is LQKENI. The CDR3 region has the DNA TGTGCCAGCTCACCAATGCGGGGGGCCACCACCGGGGAGCTGTTTTTT. It encodes CASSPMRGATTGELFF.

This chain connects TRBV28 to TRBJ1-1; possible D gene TRBD1, 6 bases. CDR3 length: 13 residues. The V end lost 6 bases, the J end lost 4 bases, and 12 bases lay between the germline ends. Germline values: CDR1 MDHEN, CDR2 SYDVKM. The CDR3 region is CASRTTGITEAFF. For the CDR3, the DNA is TGTGCCAGCAGGACTACAGGGATCACTGAAGCTTTCTTT.

This clone was seen just once. The chain is built from TRBV6-6 and TRBJ1-4; maybe TRBD1 (5 bases). CDR3 length: 13 residues. V was cut by 6 bases and J by 11 bases, with 16 bases left in between. From germline, CDR1 is MNHNY and CDR2 SVGAGI (reference sequence). CDR3 in DNA: TGTGCCAGCAGGCGACTGTCGGAGGGGAAACTGTTTTTT. Amino acids: CASRRLSEGKLFF.

The chain couples TRBV29-1 to TRBJ1-1; weak D call: TRBD1 (5 bases). CDR3 length equals 13 residues. Germline CDR1 reads SQVTM; CDR2 reads ANQGSEA. Trimming removed 5 bases from V and 4 bases from J, with 14 bases in between. CDR3 sequence (DNA): TGCAGCGTTTGTCGGAGGGGCGGCACTGAAGCTTTCTTT. Protein product: CSVCRRGGTEAFF.

The J gene is TRBJ2-1, the V gene TRBV4-2; 9 bases fit TRBD1. The CDR3 consists of 16 residues. The germline V gene has CDR1 LGHNA and CDR2 YNFKEQ. The junction had 9 bases not matched to a gene; V was cut back by 4 bases and J by 5 bases. This CDR3 reads CASSLLAGTGNNEQFF. The CDR3 nucleotides are TGTGCCAGCAGCCTCCTCGCCGGGACAGGGAACAATGAGCAGTTCTTC.

The chain employs TRBV18 and TRBJ2-3, with 8 bases fitting TRBD1. The length of the CDR3 is 17 residues. The V gene end was trimmed by 1 base and the J gene end by 4 bases; junction bases not matched to a gene: 10. Germline V gene sequence: CDR1 KGHSH, CDR2 LQKENI. In nucleotides, the CDR3 is TGTGCCAGCTCACCACTTCAGGGGGCCATTAGCCCAGATACGCAGTATTTT. Protein sequence: CASSPLQGAISPDTQYF.

The CDR3 reads CASSLFGATQYF. The CDR3, as DNA: TGTGCCAGCAGTTTGTTTGGGGCAACGCAGTATTTT. This chain joins TRBV12-3 or TRBV12-4 and TRBJ2-3; a weak D match, TRBD1 (5 bases). V was trimmed by 3 bases and J by 9 bases, leaving 10 bases between them. The CDR3 totals 12 residues.

The chain couples TRBV11-2 to TRBJ2-7, with 9 bases fitting TRBD1. CDR1 and CDR2 from the germline V gene are SGHAT and FQNNGV. The CDR3 is 13 residues long. V lost 8 bases, J lost 3 bases, and 5 bases stayed unmatched. The CDR3 region is CASQETGGYEQYF. CDR3 nucleotides: TGTGCCAGCCAAGAGACAGGGGGCTACGAGCAGTACTTC. Based on the CDR3 plus reference TRBV11-2 and TRBJ2-7, the full variable domain is EAGVAQSPRYKIIEKRQSVAFWCNPISGHATLYWYQQILGQGPKLLIQFQNNGVVDDSQLPKDRFSAERLKGVDSTLKIQPAKLEDSAVYLCASQETGGYEQYFGPGTRLTVT.

The chain employs TRBV18 and TRBJ1-1, with 7 bases matching TRBD1. Germline-derived CDR1 and CDR2 are KGHSH and LQKENI. With V trimmed by 1 base and J by 5 bases, 7 bases remained unmatched. This CDR3 has 15 amino acids. The DNA of the CDR3 is TGTGCCAGCTCACCACGACAGGGTAAGGTTACTGAAGCTTTCTTT. It is translated as CASSPRQGKVTEAFF.

J is TRBJ1-2 and V is TRBV13; 9 positions match TRBD1. The CDR3 covers 15 residues. CDR1 PRHDT and CDR2 FYEKMQ come from the germline V gene (reference sequence). After removal of 7 bases from V and 5 bases from J, the junction contained 11 bases not matched to a gene. This CDR3 is CASTRSGTGTYGYTF. The CDR3 DNA reads as TGTGCCAGCACGCGATCCGGGACAGGGACGTATGGCTACACCTTC.

The rearrangement uses TRBV30 and TRBJ1-6, with 11 bases fitting TRBD1. Unmatched junction bases numbered 6, after V lost 1 base and J lost 10 bases. This CDR3 has 15 amino acids. Germline V gives CDR1 GTSNPN, CDR2 SVGIG (reference sequence). The CDR3 reads CAWSENRDRGSPLHF. In nucleotides, the CDR3 is TGTGCCTGGAGTGAAAACCGGGACAGGGGGTCACCCCTCCACTTT. The full variable domain, in which reference TRBV30 and TRBJ1-6 provide the parts outside the CDR3, is SQTIHQWPATLVQPVGSPLSLECTVEGTSNPNLYWYRQAAGRGLQLLFYSVGIGQISSEVPQNLSASRPQDRQFILSSKKLLLSDSGFYLCAWSENRDRGSPLHFGNGTRLTVT.

The V and J genes are TRBV10-3 and TRBJ1-2; 8 nucleotides align to TRBD1. Germline V gene sequence: CDR1 ENHRY, CDR2 SYGVKD. With V trimmed by 6 bases and J by 3 bases, 6 bases remained unmatched. The CDR3 sequence is 14 residues long. The CDR3 region is CAIRSDRGDYGYTF. CDR3 nucleotides: TGTGCCATCAGATCCGACAGGGGTGACTATGGCTACACCTTC.